This T cell receptor (beta chain) was captured by sequencing in a study of shared T cell receptors in the human thymus. The repertoire was sequenced with immunoSEQ multiplex PCR; TCRdb's copy has only in-frame clones and lacks some. The profile covers a few hundred thousand clones, with roughly 94% appearing a single time and around 0.018% taken by the ten largest. Input material: thymocytes. This clonotype was sampled from a human donor.

CDR3 residues: CASRDRTPYEQYF. The CDR3 DNA is TGTGCCAGCAGAGACAGGACACCCTACGAGCAGTACTTC. This chain links TRBV28 with TRBJ2-7; a weak D match, TRBD1 (6 bases). Germline CDR1 is MDHEN and CDR2 is SYDVKM. V shed 6 bases and J shed 2 bases, with 11 bases lying between them. CDR3 length: 13 amino acids. Drawing the rest from reference TRBV28 and TRBJ2-7, the complete variable domain is DVKVTQSSRYLVKRTGEKVFLECVQDMDHENMFWYRQDPGLGLRLIYFSYDVKMKEKGDIPEGYSVSREKKERFSLILESASTNQTSMYLCASRDRTPYEQYFGPGTRLTVT.